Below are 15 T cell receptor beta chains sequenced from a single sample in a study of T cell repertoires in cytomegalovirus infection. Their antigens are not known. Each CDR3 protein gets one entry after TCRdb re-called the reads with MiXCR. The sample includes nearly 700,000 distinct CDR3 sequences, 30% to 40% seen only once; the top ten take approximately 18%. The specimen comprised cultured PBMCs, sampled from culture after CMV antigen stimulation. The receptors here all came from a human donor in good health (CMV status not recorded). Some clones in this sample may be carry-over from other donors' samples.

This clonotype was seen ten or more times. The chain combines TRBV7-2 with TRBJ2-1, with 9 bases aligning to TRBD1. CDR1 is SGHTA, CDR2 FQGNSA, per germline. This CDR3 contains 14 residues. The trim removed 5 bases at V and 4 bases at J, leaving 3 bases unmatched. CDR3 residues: CASSRQGVYNEQFF. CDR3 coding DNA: TGTGCCAGCAGCCGACAGGGGGTTTACAATGAGCAGTTCTTC.

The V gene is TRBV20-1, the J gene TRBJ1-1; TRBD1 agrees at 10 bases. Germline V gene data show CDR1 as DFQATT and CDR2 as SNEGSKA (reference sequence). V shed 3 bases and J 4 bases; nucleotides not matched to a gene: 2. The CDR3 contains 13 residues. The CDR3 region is CSASGTGVTEAFF. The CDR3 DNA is TGCAGTGCTAGCGGGACAGGGGTCACTGAAGCTTTCTTT.

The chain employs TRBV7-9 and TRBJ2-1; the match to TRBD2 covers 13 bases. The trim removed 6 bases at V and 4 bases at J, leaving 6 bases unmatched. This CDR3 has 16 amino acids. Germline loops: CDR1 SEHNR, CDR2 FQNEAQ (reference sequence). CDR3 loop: CASRLAGGPLYNEQFF. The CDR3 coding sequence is TGTGCCAGCAGACTAGCGGGAGGGCCCTTATACAATGAGCAGTTCTTC.

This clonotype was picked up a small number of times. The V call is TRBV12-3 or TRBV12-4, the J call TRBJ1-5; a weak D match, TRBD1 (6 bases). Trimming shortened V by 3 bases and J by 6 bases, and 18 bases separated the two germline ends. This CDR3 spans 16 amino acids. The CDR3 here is CASSLRGGKPSQPQHF. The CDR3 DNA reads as TGTGCCAGCAGTTTGAGGGGGGGAAAGCCAAGTCAGCCCCAGCATTTT.

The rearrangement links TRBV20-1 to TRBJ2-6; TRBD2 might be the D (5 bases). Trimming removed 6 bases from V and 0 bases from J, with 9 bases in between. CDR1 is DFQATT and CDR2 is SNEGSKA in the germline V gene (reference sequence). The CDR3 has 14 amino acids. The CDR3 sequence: CSAQDSSGANVLTF. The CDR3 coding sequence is TGCAGTGCCCAGGACTCCTCTGGGGCCAACGTCCTGACTTTC.

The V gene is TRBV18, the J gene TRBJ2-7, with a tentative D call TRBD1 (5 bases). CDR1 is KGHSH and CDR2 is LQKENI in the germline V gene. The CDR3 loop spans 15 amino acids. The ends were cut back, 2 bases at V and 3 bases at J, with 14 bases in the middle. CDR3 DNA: TGTGCCAGCTCACCAGGGGCAGAAGCTAACTACGAGCAGTACTTC. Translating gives CASSPGAEANYEQYF.

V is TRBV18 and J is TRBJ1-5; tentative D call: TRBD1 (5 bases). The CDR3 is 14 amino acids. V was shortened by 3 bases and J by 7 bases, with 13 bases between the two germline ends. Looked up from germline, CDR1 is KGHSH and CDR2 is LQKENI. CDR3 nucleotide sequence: TGTGCCAGCTCACCCGGCAGGGAGTACCAGCCCCAGCATTTT. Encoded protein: CASSPGREYQPQHF.

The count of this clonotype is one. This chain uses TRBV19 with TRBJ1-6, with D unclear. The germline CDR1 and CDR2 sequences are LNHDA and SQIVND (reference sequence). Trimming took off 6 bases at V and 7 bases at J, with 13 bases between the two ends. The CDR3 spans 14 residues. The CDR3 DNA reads TGTGCCAGTAGCCTAGCGGCAGAAAATTCACCCCTCCACTTT. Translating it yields CASSLAAENSPLHF.

CDR3: CASSLGDRDNSPLHF. CDR3 DNA sequence: TGTGCCAGCAGTTTAGGGGACAGAGATAATTCACCCCTCCACTTT. The chain is built from TRBV12-3 or TRBV12-4 and TRBJ1-6; the match to TRBD1 covers 7 bases. The ends lost 1 base at V and 5 bases at J; junction bases unmatched: 2. The CDR3 length is 15 residues.

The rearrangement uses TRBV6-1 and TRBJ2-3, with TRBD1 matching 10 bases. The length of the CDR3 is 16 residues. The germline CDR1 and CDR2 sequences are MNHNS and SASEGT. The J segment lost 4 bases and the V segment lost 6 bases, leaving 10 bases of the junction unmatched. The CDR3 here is CASSVTGQGGADTQYF. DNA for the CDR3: TGTGCCAGCAGCGTGACCGGACAGGGGGGAGCAGATACGCAGTATTTT.

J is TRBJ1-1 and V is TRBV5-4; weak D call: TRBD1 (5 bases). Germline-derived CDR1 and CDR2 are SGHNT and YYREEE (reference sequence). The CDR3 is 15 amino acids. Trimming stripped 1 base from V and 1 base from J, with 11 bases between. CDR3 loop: CASSLQGWGNTEAFF. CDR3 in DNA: TGTGCCAGCAGCTTGCAGGGCTGGGGGAACACTGAAGCTTTCTTT.

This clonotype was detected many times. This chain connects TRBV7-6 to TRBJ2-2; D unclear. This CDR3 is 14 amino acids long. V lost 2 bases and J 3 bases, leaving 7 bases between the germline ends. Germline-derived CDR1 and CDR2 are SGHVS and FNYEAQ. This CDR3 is CASSLSSYTGELFF. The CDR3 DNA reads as TGTGCCAGCAGCTTAAGTTCATACACCGGGGAGCTGTTTTTT. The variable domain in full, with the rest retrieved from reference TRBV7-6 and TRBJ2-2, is GAGVSQSPRYKVTKRGQDVALRCDPISGHVSLYWYRQALGQGPEFLTYFNYEAQQDKSGLPNDRFSAERPEGSISTLTIQRTEQRDSAMYRCASSLSSYTGELFFGEGSRLTVL.

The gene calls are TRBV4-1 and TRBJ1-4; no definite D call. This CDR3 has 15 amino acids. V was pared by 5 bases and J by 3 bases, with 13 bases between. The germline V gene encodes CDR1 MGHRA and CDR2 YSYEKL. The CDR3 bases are TGCGCCAGCAGCTACGAAAGGTCTTCTAATGAAAAACTGTTTTTT. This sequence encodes CASSYERSSNEKLFF.

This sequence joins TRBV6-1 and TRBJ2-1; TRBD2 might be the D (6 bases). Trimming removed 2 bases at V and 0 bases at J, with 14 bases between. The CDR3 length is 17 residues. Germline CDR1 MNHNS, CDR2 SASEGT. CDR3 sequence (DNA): TGTGCCAGCAGTGAATTAGGGGACTCAAGCTCCTACAATGAGCAGTTCTTC. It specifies CASSELGDSSSYNEQFF.

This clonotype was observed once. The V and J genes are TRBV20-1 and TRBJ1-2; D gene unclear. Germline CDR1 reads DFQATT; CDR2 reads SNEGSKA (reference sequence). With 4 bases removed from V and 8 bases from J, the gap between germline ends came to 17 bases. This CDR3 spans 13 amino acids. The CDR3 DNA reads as TGCAGTGCTACCACGAATCCCACAGACGGCTACACCTTC. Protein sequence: CSATTNPTDGYTF.